This is a list of T cell receptor beta chains from one sample in a study of blood T cell repertoires in COVID-19. TCRdb's table, derived via immunoSEQ multiplex PCR, lists solely in-frame clones and lacks some. Of more than 200,000 clones in the sample, roughly 84% were seen once. Input material: peripheral blood. The receptor source for this set is a woman older than 75 with COVID-19, enrolled during active disease. The CDR3 runs from the conserved cysteine through the conserved F or W. D genes are given only for firm matches. Where a row states a size, it is once, few, many or the class of an expanded clone; other rows omit it.

>TRBV18|TRBD1|-|TRBJ2-5
TGTGCCAGCTCCCCACCCACCACGACAGGGGTCAGGGAGACCCAGTACTTC
CASSPPTTTGVRETQYF
>TRBV7-6|TRBD1|-|TRBJ1-6
TGTGCCAGCAGCTTAGCCCCCCCGACAGGGGGCAATAATTCACCCCTCCACTTT
CASSLAPPTGGNNSPLHF
>TRBV7-2|-|-|TRBJ2-7
TGTGCCAGCAGCTTAGTATCGGGTTACGAGCAGTACTTC
CASSLVSGYEQYF
>TRBV28|-|-|TRBJ1-5
TGTGCCAGCAGTTTAAGGGGATCGAGCAATCAGCCCCAGCATTTT
CASSLRGSSNQPQHF
>TRBV28|TRBD1|-|TRBJ1-1
TGTGCCAGCACCCCCCGGACAGGGGCGGTTGAAGCTTTCTTT
CASTPRTGAVEAFF
>TRBV19|TRBD1|-|TRBJ1-3
TGTGCCGCCGGACAGGGGTGGGGAAGTGGCTCCTGGGACTCTGGAAACACCATATATTTT
CAAGQGWGSGSWDSGNTIYF
>TRBV6-6|TRBD1|-|TRBJ1-5
TGTGCCAGCAGTCCCCCGGGACAGTTCAATCAGCCCCAGCATTTT
CASSPPGQFNQPQHF
>TRBV28|-|-|TRBJ1-5
TGTGCCAGCAGTTCATTGGGGGGAGGGGGTCAGCCCCAGCATTTT
CASSSLGGGGQPQHF
>TRBV2|TRBD1|-|TRBJ2-5
TGTGCCAGCAGAGGAGTGACAGGGGGCCCAGGGACCCAGTACTTC
CASRGVTGGPGTQYF
>TRBV19|TRBD2|-|TRBJ2-1
TGTGCCAGTAGTCCACCCGCCGGGACTAGCGGGGGGAATGAGCAGTTCTTC
CASSPPAGTSGGNEQFF
>TRBV27|TRBD2|few|TRBJ2-3
TGTGCCAGCAGTTTAGCGGGGGGGGCGCAGTATTTT
CASSLAGGAQYF